The next 23 T cell receptor beta chains were all read from a single sample in a study of molecular identifiers for immune sequencing clone quantification. TCRdb used MiXCR to reprocess the PCR reads, holding one entry per CDR3 protein. In the table there are about half a million distinct CDR3 sequences, roughly 23% of which are singletons. The sample consisted of naive CD8+ T cells from blood, with Jurkat cell RNA spiked in. Subset: FACS-sorted CD8+CD4-CCR7+CD45RA+ naive T cells. The source is a human donor in good health. Some libraries in this study had Jurkat cell RNA spiked in.

The rearrangement links TRBV29-1 to TRBJ2-3; tentative D call: TRBD2 (6 bases). With 4 bases removed from V and 0 bases from J, the gap between germline ends came to 17 bases. Germline CDR1 is SQVTM and CDR2 is ANQGSEA. The CDR3 contains 16 residues. CDR3 in DNA: TGCAGCGTTGCCCTAGCGAGCGGCTCTAGCACAGATACGCAGTATTTT. This gives the protein CSVALASGSSTDTQYF.

This clonotype appeared a few times. The V and J genes are TRBV7-6 and TRBJ2-7, with 7 bases matching TRBD2. CDR3 length: 13 residues. Germline assignment: CDR1 SGHVS and CDR2 FNYEAQ. V gave up 6 bases and J gave up 5 bases; unmatched junction bases: 7. CDR3 region: CASSRDREDEQYF. CDR3 nucleotide sequence: TGTGCCAGCAGTCGAGATCGGGAGGACGAGCAGTACTTC. Drawing the rest from reference TRBV7-6 and TRBJ2-7, the complete variable domain is GAGVSQSPRYKVTKRGQDVALRCDPISGHVSLYWYRQALGQGPEFLTYFNYEAQQDKSGLPNDRFSAERPEGSISTLTIQRTEQRDSAMYRCASSRDREDEQYFGPGTRLTVT.

There are many counts of this clonotype. The V gene is TRBV20-1, the J gene TRBJ2-7, with D possibly TRBD2 on 5 matching bases. The CDR3 length is 13 residues. CDR1 is DFQATT, CDR2 SNEGSKA, per germline (reference sequence). Trimming took off 0 bases at V and 1 base at J, with 7 bases between the two ends. CDR3 DNA: TGCAGTGCTAGAGACGGGGTATCCTACGAGCAGTACTTC. As protein: CSARDGVSYEQYF.

Ten or more counts support this clonotype. CDR3 nucleotides: TGTGCCAGCAGTCGACAGGGGCTTGCACAAGATACGCAGTATTTT. Its protein product is CASSRQGLAQDTQYF. The V call is TRBV12-3 or TRBV12-4, the J call TRBJ2-3; 8 positions agree with TRBD1. V shed 5 bases, J shed 5 bases, and the junction held 9 bases outside the gene matches. This CDR3 region has 15 residues.

In this sample, this clonotype turned up many times. V is TRBV30 and J is TRBJ2-2, with a tentative D call TRBD1 (6 bases). The CDR3 spans 14 residues. Trimming took off 1 base at V and 6 bases at J, with 12 bases between the two ends. The germline V gene has CDR1 GTSNPN and CDR2 SVGIG (reference sequence). The CDR3 sequence is CAWSGDIVPGELFF. The CDR3 nucleotides read TGTGCCTGGAGTGGGGACATCGTCCCCGGGGAGCTGTTTTTT.

In its sample, this clonotype was seen a few times. The chain has TRBV10-3 and TRBJ1-4; D is uncertain. CDR3 length: 15 residues. V was trimmed by 3 bases and J by 7 bases, leaving 15 bases between them. Germline V gene sequence: CDR1 ENHRY, CDR2 SYGVKD. The CDR3 DNA sequence: TGTGCCATCAGTGACTCAGGAGGGCCGGGTGAAAAACTGTTTTTT. It codes for CAISDSGGPGEKLFF.

Ten or more counts support this clonotype. V is TRBV19 and J is TRBJ2-1; D is possibly TRBD1 (5 bases). This CDR3 comprises 13 residues. Germline V gene data show CDR1 as LNHDA and CDR2 as SQIVND (reference sequence). Trimming left V 6 bases short and J 2 bases short, with 8 bases between. The CDR3 is CASSPTAYNEQFF. CDR3 sequence (DNA): TGTGCCAGTAGCCCGACAGCCTACAATGAGCAGTTCTTC.

This clonotype was detected ten times or more. The V call is TRBV4-2, the J call TRBJ2-7, with D tentatively TRBD2 (5 bases). The V gene lost 3 bases and the J gene lost 2 bases, with 8 bases spanning the gap. This CDR3 has 13 amino acids. Germline V gives CDR1 LGHNA, CDR2 YNFKEQ. CDR3 DNA: TGTGCCAGCAGCCACGGGGTGGCCTACGAGCAGTACTTC. Protein sequence: CASSHGVAYEQYF.

On this clonotype: This may arise from a read error, as a much more abundant clone is one base away. The chain recombines TRBV11-2 with TRBJ2-3; 8 bases map to TRBD2. The CDR3 spans 18 residues. Per the germline V gene, CDR1 is SGHAT and CDR2 is FQNNGV. The CDR3 nucleotides read TGTGCCAGCAGCTTAGATCTTCTGGCGGGGGGTAGCACAGATACGCGGTATTTT. Translated: CASSLDLLAGGSTDTRYF.

A word on this clonotype: Possible read error: a much larger clone is one base away. This chain links TRBV4-1 with TRBJ2-1; 11 nucleotides line up with TRBD2. The junction had 12 bases not matched to a gene; V was cut back by 10 bases and J by 7 bases. Looked up from germline, CDR1 is MGHRA and CDR2 is YSYEKL. The CDR3 is 15 amino acids. The CDR3 bases are TGCGCCAACAGACCAACTAGCGGGGGATATAATGAGCAGTTCTTC. Amino acids: CANRPTSGGYNEQFF.

This chain links TRBV24-1 with TRBJ2-3; 11 bases agree with TRBD2. The CDR3 has 17 amino acids. V shed 4 bases, J shed 1 base, and the junction held 6 bases outside the gene matches. The V gene's germline CDR1 is KGHDR and CDR2 SFDVKD. The CDR3, as DNA: TGTGCCACCAGTGACCACCCGACTAGCGGGGGCACAGATACGCAGTATTTT. Its protein product is CATSDHPTSGGTDTQYF.

This clonotype appeared a few times. The chain has TRBV20-1 and TRBJ1-3; D possibly corresponds to TRBD1 (5 bases). This CDR3 spans 13 amino acids. V gave up 2 bases and J gave up 2 bases, with 7 bases separating them. Germline loops: CDR1 DFQATT, CDR2 SNEGSKA (reference sequence). In DNA form, the CDR3 reads TGCAGTGCTAGAACAGGTCCTGGAAACACCATATATTTT. It yields the protein CSARTGPGNTIYF.

About this clonotype itself: Since a much larger clone is just one base distant, this may be a read error. V usage is TRBV28 and J usage is TRBJ2-7, with D possibly matching TRBD1 (6 bases). From germline, CDR1 is MDHEN and CDR2 SYDVKM. Between the trimmed V and J ends, which lost 6 bases and 9 bases, there was a span of 18 bases. The CDR3 loop spans 13 amino acids. In DNA, the CDR3 is TGTGCCAGCAGCCGGACTCGGACAGCCGGGCAGTACTTC. Protein product: CASSRTRTAGQYF.

Many counts were recorded for this clonotype. The V gene is TRBV12-3 or TRBV12-4, the J gene TRBJ2-3; tentatively, D is TRBD2 (5 bases). V lost 4 bases to trimming and J lost 6 bases, with 11 bases between them. The CDR3 length is 13 residues. The CDR3 DNA follows: TGTGCCAGCAGTTGGCTAGCTTCTGATACGCAGTATTTT. Residues: CASSWLASDTQYF.

For this clonotype: A much more abundant neighbour one base away suggests this may be a read error. The missing conserved phenylalanine or tryptophan at the end of this CDR3 makes a read error likely. The chain links TRBV7-3 to TRBJ2-3; TRBD2 agrees at 7 bases. Germline V CDR1 and CDR2: SGHTA, FQGTGA. The CDR3 length is 15 residues. V was clipped by 5 bases and J by 4 bases; unmatched bases: 9. CDR3 in amino acids: CASSPSGTEADTQYL. The CDR3, as DNA: TGTGCCAGCAGCCCAAGCGGGACGGAGGCAGATACGCAGTATCTT.

This clonotype was seen more than once but under ten times. CDR3 loop: CSARDRAGSPYEQYF. The CDR3 region has the DNA TGCAGTGCTAGAGATAGGGCAGGGTCACCCTACGAGCAGTACTTC. This chain links TRBV20-1 with TRBJ2-7, with a possible D match to TRBD1 (5 bases). This CDR3 is built from 15 residues. Germline V gives CDR1 DFQATT, CDR2 SNEGSKA (reference sequence). Trimming removed 0 bases at V and 2 bases at J, with 14 bases between.

The rearrangement uses TRBV11-2 and TRBJ2-5, with a weak D call TRBD1 (5 bases). Trimming took 3 bases from V and 7 from J, leaving 15 bases between them. CDR3 length: 14 residues. The germline V gene has CDR1 SGHAT and CDR2 FQNNGV. CDR3 sequence reads: CASSFLRQGGTQYF. CDR3 nucleotide sequence: TGTGCCAGCAGCTTTTTAAGGCAGGGCGGGACCCAGTACTTC.

This clonotype has more than one count but fewer than ten. The rearrangement joins TRBV5-1 to TRBJ2-7; D is undetermined. This CDR3 spans 16 amino acids. V was cut by 0 bases and J by 3 bases, with 16 bases left in between. Germline CDR1 and CDR2: SGHRS and YFSETQ. CDR3 DNA sequence: TGCGCCAGCAGCTTGGCCCCGGAAACGAGATTCTACGAGCAGTACTTC. This gives the protein CASSLAPETRFYEQYF.

A note on this clonotype: An end of the junction does not agree with germline; a read error may underlie this. The J gene is TRBJ2-3, the V gene TRBV20-1; 10 bases align to TRBD2. This CDR3 has 17 residues. Germline lookup yields CDR1 DFQATT and CDR2 SNEGSKA (reference sequence). The CDR3 loop reads CGARDWGLAGGTDTQYF. The CDR3 DNA reads as TGCGGTGCTAGAGATTGGGGCCTAGCGGGAGGCACAGATACGCAGTATTTT.

This clonotype showed up just a few times. The rearrangement links TRBV27 to TRBJ2-5; 7 bases are a match to TRBD2. V shed 6 bases and J 1 base; nucleotides not matched to a gene: 8. Looked up from germline, CDR1 is MNHEY and CDR2 is SMNVEV (reference sequence). This CDR3 is built from 15 residues. CDR3 protein: CASRIRGGGQETQYF. CDR3 coding DNA: TGTGCCAGCAGAATAAGAGGCGGGGGCCAAGAGACCCAGTACTTC.

This clonotype was observed a few times. The chain employs TRBV12-3 or TRBV12-4 and TRBJ2-2; D might be TRBD2 (6 bases). Trimming cost V 1 base and J 7 bases, with 16 bases left between them. This CDR3 has 16 residues. As DNA, the CDR3 is TGTGCCAGCAGTTTAGTGTCCGGCGGGGATTTCGGGGAGCTGTTTTTT. Its translation is CASSLVSGGDFGELFF.

This clonotype has at least ten counts. The chain joins TRBV30 to TRBJ1-4, with D possibly being TRBD1 (5 bases). The length of the CDR3 is 15 residues. Germline CDR1 and CDR2: GTSNPN and SVGIG (reference sequence). Between the trimmed V and J ends, which lost 1 base and 8 bases, there was a span of 17 bases. CDR3: CAWSAGAASGEKLFF. Written as DNA, the CDR3 is TGTGCCTGGAGTGCCGGGGCTGCCTCGGGAGAAAAACTGTTTTTT.

This clonotype was found many times. The chain has TRBV6-2 or TRBV6-3 and TRBJ2-5; D is unresolved. V was shortened by 8 bases and J by 1 base, with 11 bases between the two germline ends. Germline lookup yields CDR1 MNHEY and CDR2 SVGEGT. The CDR3 is 13 amino acids. The CDR3 sequence is CASSTETQETQYF. The CDR3 nucleotides read TGTGCCAGCTCCACGGAGACCCAAGAGACCCAGTACTTC.